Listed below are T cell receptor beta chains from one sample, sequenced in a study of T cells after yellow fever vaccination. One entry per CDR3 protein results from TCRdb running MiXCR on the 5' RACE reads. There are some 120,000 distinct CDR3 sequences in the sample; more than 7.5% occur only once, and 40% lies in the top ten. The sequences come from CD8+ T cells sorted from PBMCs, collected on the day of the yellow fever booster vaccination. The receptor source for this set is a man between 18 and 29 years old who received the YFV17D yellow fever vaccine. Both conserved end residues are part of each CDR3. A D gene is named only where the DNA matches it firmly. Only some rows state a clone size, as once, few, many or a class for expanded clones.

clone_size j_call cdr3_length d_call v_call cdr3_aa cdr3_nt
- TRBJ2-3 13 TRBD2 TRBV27 CATSWTGGRSQYF TGTGCCACCTCCTGGACGGGGGGGCGGTCGCAGTATTTT
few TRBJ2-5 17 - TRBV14 CASSQGHLKGLGETQYF TGTGCCAGCAGCCAAGGACACTTAAAGGGCCTGGGGGAGACCCAGTACTTC
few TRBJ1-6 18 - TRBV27 CASSLTGWGPSYNSPLHF TGTGCCAGCAGTCTCACAGGTTGGGGCCCCTCCTATAATTCACCCCTCCACTTT
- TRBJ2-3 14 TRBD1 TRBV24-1 CATSDFGQGYRLYF TGTGCCACCAGTGATTTTGGACAGGGGTACCGGCTGTATTTT
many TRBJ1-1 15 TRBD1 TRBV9 CASSDSDRGLAEAFF TGTGCCAGCAGCGATTCTGACAGGGGTCTCGCTGAAGCTTTCTTT
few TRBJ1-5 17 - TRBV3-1 CASSQGFGPYGYQPQHF TGTGCCAGCAGCCAAGGGTTCGGGCCTTACGGATATCAGCCCCAGCATTTT
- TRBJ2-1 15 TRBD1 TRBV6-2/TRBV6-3 CASSYSNTGVNEQFF TGTGCCAGCAGTTACTCAAACACAGGGGTCAATGAGCAGTTCTTC
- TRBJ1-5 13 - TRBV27 CASSLRSNQPQHF TGTGCCAGCAGTTTACGTAGCAATCAGCCCCAGCATTTT
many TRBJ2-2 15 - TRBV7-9 CASSLVQGNTGELFF TGTGCCAGCAGCTTAGTACAGGGGAACACCGGGGAGCTGTTTTTT
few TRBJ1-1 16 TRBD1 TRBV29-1 CSVEESRGALNTEAFF TGCAGCGTTGAAGAATCCAGGGGGGCACTAAACACTGAAGCTTTCTTT
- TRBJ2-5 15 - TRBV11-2 CASSSPAGLLETQYF TGTGCCAGCAGCTCCCCGGCTGGCCTCCTTGAGACCCAGTACTTC
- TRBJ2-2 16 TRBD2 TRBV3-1 CASSARLAGDTGELFF TGTGCCAGCAGCGCCCGACTAGCGGGGGACACCGGGGAGCTGTTTTTT
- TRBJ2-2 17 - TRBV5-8 CASSLVGSPDNTGELFF TGTGCCAGCAGCTTGGTGGGGTCTCCCGATAACACCGGGGAGCTGTTTTTT
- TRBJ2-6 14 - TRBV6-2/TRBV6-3 CASSESSGANVLTF TGTGCCAGCAGCGAGAGCTCTGGGGCCAACGTCCTGACTTTC
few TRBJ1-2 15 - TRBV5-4 CASSLDRAGTYGYTF TGTGCCAGCAGCTTGGACAGGGCCGGGACCTATGGCTACACCTTC
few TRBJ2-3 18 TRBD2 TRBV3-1 CASSLGTSGGASTDTQYF TGTGCCAGCAGCCTTGGGACTAGCGGGGGGGCTAGCACAGATACGCAGTATTTT
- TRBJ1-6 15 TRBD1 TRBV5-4 CASSPGQTVNSPLHF TGTGCCAGCAGCCCGGGACAGACCGTTAATTCACCCCTCCACTTT
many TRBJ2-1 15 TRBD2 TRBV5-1 CASSFAGGSYNEQFF TGCGCCAGCAGCTTTGCGGGGGGGTCCTACAATGAGCAGTTCTTC
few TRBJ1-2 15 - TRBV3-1 CASSNPDSFGYGYTF TGTGCCAGCAGCAATCCGGACAGTTTCGGTTATGGCTACACCTTC
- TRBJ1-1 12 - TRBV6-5 CASTAGGTEAFF TGTGCCAGCACCGCCGGGGGCACTGAAGCTTTCTTT
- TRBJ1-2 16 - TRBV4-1 CASSQPDSGRRYGYTF TGCGCCAGCAGCCAACCTGACTCGGGGCGCCGGTATGGCTACACCTTC
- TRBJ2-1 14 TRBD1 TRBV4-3 CASSHRDSDNEQFF TGCGCCAGCAGCCATAGGGACAGCGACAATGAGCAGTTCTTC
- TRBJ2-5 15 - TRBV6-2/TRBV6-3 CASSSLQESQETQYF TGTGCCAGCAGTTCTCTACAAGAGAGCCAAGAGACCCAGTACTTC
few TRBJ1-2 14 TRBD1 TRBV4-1 CASSPDRGNYGYTF TGCGCCAGCAGCCCGGACAGGGGGAACTATGGCTACACCTTC
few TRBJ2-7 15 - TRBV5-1 CASSSRQGPTYEQYF TGCGCCAGCAGCTCCCGGCAGGGGCCGACCTACGAGCAGTACTTC
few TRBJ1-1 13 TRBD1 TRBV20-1 CSAADRGATEAFF TGCAGTGCTGCTGACAGGGGGGCCACTGAAGCTTTCTTT
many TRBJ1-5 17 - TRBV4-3 CASSQDLGTLSNQPQHF TGCGCCAGCAGCCAAGATCTGGGGACCCTTAGCAATCAGCCCCAGCATTTT
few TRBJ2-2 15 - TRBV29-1 CSVGPLDSVTGELFF TGCAGCGTTGGACCTCTGGACAGCGTCACCGGGGAGCTGTTTTTT
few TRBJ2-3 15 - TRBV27 CASSPRTEGTDTQYF TGTGCCAGCAGTCCCCGGACAGAGGGGACTGATACGCAGTATTTT
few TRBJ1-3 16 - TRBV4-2 CASSQAGRGTGNTIYF TGTGCCAGCAGCCAAGCCGGTAGGGGTACCGGAAACACCATATATTTT
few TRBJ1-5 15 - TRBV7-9 CASSPLGGSNQPQHF TGTGCCAGCAGCCCCCTGGGGGGGAGCAATCAGCCCCAGCATTTT
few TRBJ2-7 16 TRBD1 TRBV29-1 CSVETRTGGLSYEQYF TGCAGCGTTGAGACTCGGACAGGGGGTCTTTCCTACGAGCAGTACTTC
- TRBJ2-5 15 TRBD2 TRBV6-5 CASSVLAGGLETQYF TGTGCCAGCAGCGTACTAGCGGGGGGGCTGGAGACCCAGTACTTC
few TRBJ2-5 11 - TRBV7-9 CASSLEAAQNF TGTGCCAGCAGCTTAGAAGCGGCCCAGAACTTC
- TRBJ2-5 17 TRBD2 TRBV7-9 CASSFTTLAGGEETQYF TGTGCCAGCAGCTTCACGACCCTAGCGGGGGGGGAGGAGACCCAGTACTTC
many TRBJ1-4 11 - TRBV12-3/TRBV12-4 CASSLNEKLFF TGTGCCAGCAGCCTTAATGAAAAACTGTTTTTT